This T cell receptor beta chain was identified in a study of PD-L1 blockade in urothelial cancer. Across the whole study: Males with bladder-origin urothelial cancer made up about 90% of the roughly 30 patients. In terms of prior chemotherapy, patients had received 0 to 3 regimens.

Assay: immunoSEQ multiplex PCR; the TCRdb copy retains only in-frame clones and omits some. This table has around 40,000 clones, around 83% appearing once. This clone was counted a single time. The receptor comes from a man aged 60-69 years with urothelial cancer. The source was PBMCs, collected around atezolizumab (anti-PD-L1) treatment.

The DNA of the CDR3 is TGTGCCAGCTCACAGGACAGATTGAACACTGAAGCTTTCTTT. Amino acid sequence: CASSQDRLNTEAFF. The gene calls are TRBV18 and TRBJ1-1, with D maybe TRBD1 (6 bases). V lost 4 bases and J 0 bases, leaving 9 bases between the germline ends. The length of the CDR3 is 14 residues. In germline, CDR1 is KGHSH, CDR2 LQKENI.